The entry below describes one T cell receptor (beta chain). The data belong to a study of B cell selection in AIRE deficiency. Conventional CD4 T cells were sorted as CD4+CD127+ cells. The protocol was immunoSEQ multiplex PCR, while the TCRdb copy is restricted to in-frame clones and leaves out a portion. The table shows some 24,000 clones, with about 96% occurring only once. The CDR3 runs 14 residues. Trimming pared 2 bases from V and 4 bases from J, leaving 11 bases between. Per the germline V gene, CDR1 is MNHEY and CDR2 is SVGAGI. This receptor was identified in a human donor in good health. The chain combines TRBV6-5 with TRBJ1-2; D is uncertain. The sequencing input was CD4+CD127+ conventional T cells sorted from PBMCs. CDR3 protein: CASSYVAETYGYTF. CDR3 nucleotide sequence: TGTGCCAGCAGTTACGTGGCAGAAACCTATGGCTACACCTTC.